This T cell receptor (beta chain) emerged from a study of PD-1 blockade in classical Hodgkin lymphoma. For the study at large: Treatment was intravenous nivolumab, 3 mg/kg every 2 weeks, until progression. Study observations and caveats: At baseline, newly diagnosed patients reportedly showed less TCR diversity than healthy donors. After ASCT, patients who started nivolumab under 1 year later were excluded.

All patients relapsed after autologous stem cell transplantation, and brentuximab vedotin exposure varied. Profiled with immunoSEQ multiplex PCR; TCRdb holds only in-frame clones, not every one. The sample holds about 97,000 clones, about 89% seen once. This clone showed up just once. Its matching antigen is unknown. Trimming removed 3 bases at V and 2 bases at J, with 7 bases between. Germline V lookup: CDR1 LNHDA, CDR2 SQIVND (reference sequence). The CDR3 is made up of 13 amino acids. This material consisted of peripheral blood mononuclear cells (PBMCs), taken before the second cycle of nivolumab. The V and J genes are TRBV19 and TRBJ1-2; D unresolved. This clonotype was obtained from a human donor with classical Hodgkin lymphoma. Written as DNA, the CDR3 is TGTGCCAGTAGTATGCGCCAGAACTATGGCTACACCTTC. Its protein is CASSMRQNYGYTF.